These 2 T cell receptor beta chains were sequenced from one sample in a study of cytomegalovirus exposure and HLA in healthy donors. Primers for the PCR totalled 60 Vbeta and 13 Jbeta. Data came from immunoSEQ multiplex PCR; TCRdb stores just in-frame clones and leaves some out. With about 160,000 clones in the sample, the ten largest clones hold roughly 2%. Sample: PBMCs. The receptors come from a man aged 30 to 45 in good health and CMV-seronegative.

The V call is TRBV19, the J call TRBJ1-2; D not resolved. V was pared by 1 base and J by 4 bases, with 7 bases between. Per germline, CDR1 LNHDA and CDR2 SQIVND (reference sequence). The CDR3 has 13 amino acids. The CDR3 nucleotides read TGTGCCAGTAGTATAGGTCCGGGCTATGGCTACACCTTC. Encoded protein: CASSIGPGYGYTF.

This rearrangement joins TRBV16 to TRBJ1-3; perhaps TRBD1 as D (5 bases). Germline lookup yields CDR1 KGHSY and CDR2 FQNENV. Trimming pared 6 bases from V and 0 bases from J, leaving 12 bases between. The CDR3 totals 15 residues. CDR3 nucleotides: TGTGCCAGCAGACACGACAGCTTCTCTGGAAACACCATATATTTT. This sequence encodes CASRHDSFSGNTIYF.